Below, 21 T cell receptor beta chains from the same sample are listed, as sequenced in a study of T cell responses to AZD1222 COVID-19 vaccine (dated by TCRdb to the early 2020s). The time point label, read with the paper, signifies: about 28 days (+/-7) after the second vaccine dose. In light of the paper, this sample's treatment or condition label describes: meningococcal conjugate vaccine given as trial control. Libraries were constructed by the immunoSEQ multiplex PCR assay. The source is immuneACCESS, and TCRdb retained only in-frame sequences with V and J called. Part of the clones is not carried over; for the studies checked, unresolved V genes explain less than half of this, and the remainder is unexplained. The sample data list around 140,000 clones, and around 90% of these were observed just once. Of the sample, under 7% is held by the ten largest clones. Source: peripheral blood, taken 28 days after the second dose of the MenACWY control vaccine. Receptor source: an adult who received the MenACWY meningococcal vaccine as a control.

This clone was seen once. The rearrangement joins TRBV6-4 to TRBJ2-3; no reliable D call. This CDR3 is built from 13 residues. Germline V lookup: CDR1 MRHNA, CDR2 SNTAGT. V was cut by 4 bases and J by 0 bases, with 5 bases left in between. The chain's CDR3 is CASSVKSTDTQYF. The CDR3 DNA sequence: TGTGCCAGCAGTGTGAAGAGCACAGATACGCAGTATTTT.

This clone was seen only once. This chain joins TRBV7-9 and TRBJ1-6; 7 positions match TRBD1. The CDR3 sequence is 16 residues long. Trimming took 6 bases from V and 5 from J; bases not matched to a gene: 10. The germline V gene encodes CDR1 SEHNR and CDR2 FQNEAQ (reference sequence). The CDR3 nucleotides are TGTGCCAGCAGTCGTGACAGGGCCAGCAATAATTCACCCCTCCACTTT. Translating it yields CASSRDRASNNSPLHF.

The rearrangement joins TRBV5-1 to TRBJ1-1; D is undetermined. The CDR3 spans 13 residues. Germline assignment: CDR1 SGHRS and CDR2 YFSETQ. The V and J ends lost 0 bases and 7 bases respectively, with 10 bases between them. The CDR3 DNA follows: TGCGCCAGCAGCTTGGTAGCGGACGGTGAAGCTTTCTTT. As protein: CASSLVADGEAFF.

The sample holds a few counts of this clone. The chain has TRBV4-2 and TRBJ1-5; D call uncertain. V was pared by 4 bases and J by 2 bases, with 9 bases between. This CDR3 region has 14 residues. Per the germline V gene, CDR1 is LGHNA and CDR2 is YNFKEQ. The CDR3 loop is CASSRPDGNQPQHF. Written as DNA, the CDR3 is TGTGCCAGCAGCCGCCCAGACGGCAATCAGCCCCAGCATTTT.

The genes are TRBV9 and TRBJ1-1; D is uncertain. There are 13 residues in the CDR3. Trimming took 4 bases from V and 1 from J, leaving 8 bases between them. The germline V gene encodes CDR1 SGDLS and CDR2 YYNGEE. For the CDR3, the DNA is TGTGCCAGCAGCTTACCGGGGAACACTGAAGCTTTCTTT. This translates into CASSLPGNTEAFF.

The genes are TRBV6-5 and TRBJ2-2; D unclear. Germline V gene lookup returns CDR1 MNHEY and CDR2 SVGAGI. The CDR3 consists of 14 residues. V lost 0 bases to trimming and J lost 5 bases, with 7 bases between them. The CDR3 protein is CASSYSLGTGELFF. In nucleotides, the CDR3 is TGTGCCAGCAGTTACTCGTTGGGAACCGGGGAGCTGTTTTTT.

The chain recombines TRBV18 with TRBJ1-1, with a tentative D call TRBD1 (6 bases). CDR3 length: 15 residues. Looked up from germline, CDR1 is KGHSH and CDR2 is LQKENI. Between the trimmed V and J ends, which lost 3 bases and 1 base, there was a span of 12 bases. The CDR3 DNA follows: TGTGCCAGCTCACCTGGGGGCGACAGGAACACTGAAGCTTTCTTT. This sequence encodes CASSPGGDRNTEAFF.

The table lists this clone with a count of one. The CDR3 loop reads CASSATGIRRETQYF. CDR3 nucleotide sequence: TGCGCCAGCAGCGCGACAGGGATCCGGCGAGAGACCCAGTACTTC. The rearrangement links TRBV5-1 to TRBJ2-5, with 7 bases fitting TRBD1. V trimming: 4 bases; J trimming: 4 bases; junction bases outside the gene matches: 10. The CDR3 runs to 15 residues. Looked up from germline, CDR1 is SGHRS and CDR2 is YFSETQ.

This clone occurred a few times. The V call is TRBV5-1, the J call TRBJ1-3; a possible D gene is TRBD1 (5 bases). Germline lookup yields CDR1 SGHRS and CDR2 YFSETQ. This CDR3 is built from 15 residues. Deletions cut 4 bases from V and 2 bases from J, with 13 bases between. In DNA, the CDR3 is TGCGCCAGCAGCCTATCGGGGGGGACTGGAAACACCATATATTTT. It yields the protein CASSLSGGTGNTIYF.

This sequence joins TRBV30 and TRBJ1-5; D is unresolved. From germline, CDR1 is GTSNPN and CDR2 SVGIG (reference sequence). V was shortened by 4 bases and J by 9 bases, with 16 bases between the two germline ends. The CDR3 consists of 13 residues. The CDR3 DNA follows: TGTGCCTGGATTAGGCCCGCTCACGCGCCCCAGCATTTT. As protein: CAWIRPAHAPQHF.

The rearrangement uses TRBV7-9 and TRBJ2-7, with D possibly being TRBD1 or TRBD2 (6 bases each). Germline V lookup: CDR1 SEHNR, CDR2 FQNEAQ (reference sequence). V was pared by 1 base and J by 7 bases, with 17 bases between. The CDR3 covers 15 residues. The CDR3 region has the DNA TGTGCCAGCAGCTTAGGGGGGGCGCGAGGTAGAGAGCAGTACTTC. It specifies CASSLGGARGREQYF.

This clone has only one observation. The chain employs TRBV7-2 and TRBJ2-4; D is unresolved. Trimming left V 3 bases short and J 0 bases short, with 3 bases between. Germline assignment: CDR1 SGHTA and CDR2 FQGNSA. This CDR3 has 13 amino acids. CDR3 coding DNA: TGTGCCAGCAGCTTTATAGCCAAAAACATTCAGTACTTC. It is translated as CASSFIAKNIQYF.

The chain links TRBV5-6 to TRBJ2-2; the D gene could be TRBD1 or TRBD2 (5 bases each). The germline CDR1 and CDR2 sequences are SGHDT and YYEEEE. The CDR3 contains 16 residues. Trimming removed 0 bases at V and 4 bases at J, with 13 bases between. The CDR3 region is CASSLGLGGSTGELFF. The DNA for the CDR3 is TGTGCCAGCAGCTTGGGACTTGGGGGAAGCACCGGGGAGCTGTTTTTT.

The chain uses TRBV24-1 and TRBJ2-2, with D perhaps TRBD2 (5 bases). Germline V gene data show CDR1 as KGHDR and CDR2 as SFDVKD. The CDR3 is 17 residues long. V shed 2 bases and J shed 6 bases, with 18 bases lying between them. The CDR3 loop is CATSDSGVFLAAGELFF. The CDR3 nucleotides read TGTGCCACCAGTGATTCCGGGGTATTCCTGGCGGCCGGGGAGCTGTTTTTT.

The CDR3, as DNA: TGCGCCAGCAGCCAAGGAGGGTCAGGGGATGGCTACACCTTC. It translates to CASSQGGSGDGYTF. The chain combines TRBV4-3 with TRBJ1-2, with D tentatively TRBD1 (6 bases). Trimming pared 1 base from V and 6 bases from J, leaving 12 bases between. There are 14 residues in the CDR3. Germline V gene lookup returns CDR1 LGHNA and CDR2 YSLEER.

The V and J genes are TRBV19 and TRBJ2-1; D is unclear. Looked up from germline, CDR1 is LNHDA and CDR2 is SQIVND (reference sequence). CDR3 length equals 14 residues. The V and J ends lost 7 bases and 3 bases respectively, with 13 bases between them. CDR3 residues: CASNTAWGYNEQFF. In DNA, the CDR3 is TGTGCCAGTAACACTGCGTGGGGCTACAATGAGCAGTTCTTC.

This chain links TRBV5-1 with TRBJ1-2; D is unresolved. The V and J ends lost 6 bases and 5 bases respectively, with 17 bases between them. The CDR3 consists of 14 residues. Germline V gene lookup returns CDR1 SGHRS and CDR2 YFSETQ. The CDR3 nucleotides are TGCGCCAGCACCCCCGGAGAGGGTGGATATGGCTACACCTTC. Amino acids: CASTPGEGGYGYTF.

The chain recombines TRBV6-2 or TRBV6-3 with TRBJ1-5, with 8 nucleotides matching TRBD1. V lost 6 bases, J lost 7 bases, and 5 bases stayed unmatched. Germline V CDR1 and CDR2: MNHEY, SVGEGT. CDR3 length: 13 residues. The CDR3 loop reads CASSGQGDQPQHF. Here the CDR3 DNA reads TGTGCCAGCAGCGGACAGGGTGACCAGCCCCAGCATTTT.

The CDR3 nucleotides are TGTGCCAGCAGCCAAGCGCAAGGCGAGTTCTCTGGGGCCAACGTCCTGACTTTC. It is translated as CASSQAQGEFSGANVLTF. The chain is built from TRBV3-1 (or the pseudogene TRBV3-2) and TRBJ2-6, with unresolved D. This CDR3 region has 18 residues. CDR1 LGHDT and CDR2 YNNKEL come from the germline V gene (reference sequence). The germline V and J ends were trimmed by 1 base and 0 bases, with 13 bases remaining between them.

The chain links TRBV7-2 to TRBJ2-7; the match to TRBD1 covers 8 bases. CDR1 is SGHTA, CDR2 FQGNSA, per germline. The CDR3 spans 13 residues. Trimming cost V 7 bases and J 1 base; bases outside gene matches: 3. This CDR3 is CASTWTGSYEQYF. The CDR3 DNA sequence: TGTGCCAGCACCTGGACAGGGTCCTACGAGCAGTACTTC.

The chain carries TRBV18 and TRBJ1-4; D remains unclear. Germline loops: CDR1 KGHSH, CDR2 LQKENI. The CDR3 loop spans 16 amino acids. V was cut by 3 bases and J by 8 bases, with 19 bases left in between. In nucleotides, the CDR3 is TGTGCCAGCTCACCTCAGACGGAACCTGGAGGCGAAAAACTGTTTTTT. Translation gives CASSPQTEPGGEKLFF.